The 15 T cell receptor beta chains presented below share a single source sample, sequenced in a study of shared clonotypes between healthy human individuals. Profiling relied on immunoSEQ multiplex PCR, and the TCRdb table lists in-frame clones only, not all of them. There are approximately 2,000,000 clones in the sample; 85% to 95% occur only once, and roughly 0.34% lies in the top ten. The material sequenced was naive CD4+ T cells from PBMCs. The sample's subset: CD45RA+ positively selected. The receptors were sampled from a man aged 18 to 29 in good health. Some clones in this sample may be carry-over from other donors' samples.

The CDR3 nucleotides are TGTGCCTGGGTCAATGGGGCTAGCGGGGACCCCATCTCTGGGGCCAACGTCCTGACTTTC. It is translated as CAWVNGASGDPISGANVLTF. The genes are TRBV30 and TRBJ2-6, with TRBD2 matching over 9 bases. This CDR3 comprises 20 residues. Unmatched junction bases numbered 17, after V lost 5 bases and J lost 0 bases. CDR1 and CDR2 from the germline V gene are GTSNPN and SVGIG (reference sequence).

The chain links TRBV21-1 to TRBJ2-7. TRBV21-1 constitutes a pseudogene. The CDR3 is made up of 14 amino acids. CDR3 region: CASSPRDGVYEQYF. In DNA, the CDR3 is TGTGCCAGCAGCCCTAGGGACGGGGTCTACGAGCAGTACTTC.

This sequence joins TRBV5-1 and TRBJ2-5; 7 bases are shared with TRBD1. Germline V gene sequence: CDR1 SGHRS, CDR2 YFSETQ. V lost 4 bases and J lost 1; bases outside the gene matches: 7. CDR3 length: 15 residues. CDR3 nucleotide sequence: TGCGCCAGCAGCACCGCCGGGACAGTCCAAGAGACCCAGTACTTC. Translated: CASSTAGTVQETQYF.

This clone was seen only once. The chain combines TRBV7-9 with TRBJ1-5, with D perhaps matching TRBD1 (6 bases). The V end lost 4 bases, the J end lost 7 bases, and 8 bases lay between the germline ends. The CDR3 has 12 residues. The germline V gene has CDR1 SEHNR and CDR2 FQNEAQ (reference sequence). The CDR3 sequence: CASSSGVQPQHF. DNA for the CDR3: TGTGCCAGCAGCTCAGGGGTGCAGCCCCAGCATTTT.

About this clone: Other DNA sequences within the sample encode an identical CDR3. The CDR3 protein is CSASRGYGYTF. Here the CDR3 DNA reads TGCAGTGCTAGCCGGGGGTATGGCTACACCTTC. The chain links TRBV20-1 to TRBJ1-2; tentative D call: TRBD1 (5 bases). The germline CDR1 and CDR2 sequences are DFQATT and SNEGSKA (reference sequence). The CDR3 extends over 11 amino acids. Trimming removed 3 bases at V and 5 bases at J, with 7 bases between.

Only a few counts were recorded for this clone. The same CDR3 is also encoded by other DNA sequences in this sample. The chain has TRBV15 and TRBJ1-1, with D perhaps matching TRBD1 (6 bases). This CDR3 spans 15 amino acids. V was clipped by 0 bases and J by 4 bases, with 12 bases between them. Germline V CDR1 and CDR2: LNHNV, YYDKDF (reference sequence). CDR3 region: CATSRDLGGGTEAFF. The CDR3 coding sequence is TGTGCCACCAGCAGAGATCTGGGGGGCGGCACTGAAGCTTTCTTT.

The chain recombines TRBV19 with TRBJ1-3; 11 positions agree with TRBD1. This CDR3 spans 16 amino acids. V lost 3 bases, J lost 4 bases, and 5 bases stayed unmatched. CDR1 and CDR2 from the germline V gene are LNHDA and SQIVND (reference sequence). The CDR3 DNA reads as TGTGCCAGTAGTATCGGACAGGGGGCTGTCGGAAACACCATATATTTT. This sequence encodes CASSIGQGAVGNTIYF.

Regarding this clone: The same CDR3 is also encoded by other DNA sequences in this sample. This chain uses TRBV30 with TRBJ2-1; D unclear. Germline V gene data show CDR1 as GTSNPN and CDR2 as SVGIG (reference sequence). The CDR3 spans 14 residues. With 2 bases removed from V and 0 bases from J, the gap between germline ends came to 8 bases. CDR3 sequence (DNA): TGTGCCTGGAGTTCAGGTGGCTCCTACAATGAGCAGTTCTTC. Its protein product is CAWSSGGSYNEQFF.

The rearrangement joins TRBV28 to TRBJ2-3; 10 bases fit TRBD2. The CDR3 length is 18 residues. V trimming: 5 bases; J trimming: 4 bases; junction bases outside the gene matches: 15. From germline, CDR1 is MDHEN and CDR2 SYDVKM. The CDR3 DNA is TGTGCCAGCAGTCCCCGGCTAGCGGGAGTGAATCGCGCAGATACGCAGTATTTT. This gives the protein CASSPRLAGVNRADTQYF.

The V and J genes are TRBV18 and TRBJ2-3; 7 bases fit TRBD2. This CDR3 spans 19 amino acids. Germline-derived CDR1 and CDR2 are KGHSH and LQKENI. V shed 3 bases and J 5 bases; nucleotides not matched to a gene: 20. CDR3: CASSPLGGTRGSLQDTQYF. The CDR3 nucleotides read TGTGCCAGCTCACCTCTCGGGGGGACCCGGGGTAGTCTCCAAGATACGCAGTATTTT.

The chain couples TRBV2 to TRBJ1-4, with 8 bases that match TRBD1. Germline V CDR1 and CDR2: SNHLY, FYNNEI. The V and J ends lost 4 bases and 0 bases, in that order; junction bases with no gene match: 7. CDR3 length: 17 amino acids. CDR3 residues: CASSGWDRFATNEKLFF. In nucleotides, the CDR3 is TGTGCCAGCAGTGGATGGGACAGGTTCGCAACTAATGAAAAACTGTTTTTT.

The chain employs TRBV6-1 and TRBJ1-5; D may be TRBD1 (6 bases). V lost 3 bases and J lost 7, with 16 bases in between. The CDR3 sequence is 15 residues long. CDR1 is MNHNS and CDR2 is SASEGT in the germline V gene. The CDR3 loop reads CASSERGAPIQPQHF. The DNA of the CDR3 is TGTGCCAGCAGTGAGCGGGGGGCCCCTATACAGCCCCAGCATTTT.

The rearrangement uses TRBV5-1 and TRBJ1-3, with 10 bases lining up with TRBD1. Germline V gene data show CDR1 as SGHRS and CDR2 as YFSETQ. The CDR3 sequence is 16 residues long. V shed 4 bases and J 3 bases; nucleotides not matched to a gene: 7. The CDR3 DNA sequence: TGCGCCAGCAGCACAATGACAGGGGGCAGTGGAAACACCATATATTTT. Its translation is CASSTMTGGSGNTIYF.

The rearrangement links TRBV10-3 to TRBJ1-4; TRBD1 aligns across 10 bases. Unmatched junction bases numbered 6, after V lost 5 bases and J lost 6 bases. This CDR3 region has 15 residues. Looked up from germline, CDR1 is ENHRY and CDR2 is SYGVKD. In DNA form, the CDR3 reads TGTGCCATCAGTAGAAGACAGGGGGCTGATGAAAAACTGTTTTTT. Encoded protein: CAISRRQGADEKLFF.

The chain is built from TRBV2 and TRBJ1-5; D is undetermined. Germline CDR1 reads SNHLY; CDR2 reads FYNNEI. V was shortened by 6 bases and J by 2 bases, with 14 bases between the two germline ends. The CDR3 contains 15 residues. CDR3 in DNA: TGTGCCAGCAGCCTTCAGAGATCAGGCAATCAGCCCCAGCATTTT. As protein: CASSLQRSGNQPQHF.